The entry below describes one T cell receptor beta chain. What it binds is unknown. Here immunoSEQ multiplex PCR was the method, and the copy in TCRdb shows in-frame clones only, minus some. Here the sample spans some 2 million clones, approximately 94% being singletons. This specimen comes from a study of shared clonotypes between healthy human individuals. Overall study context: Each donor contributed plates that comprised three CD4 naive, three CD4 memory, two CD8 naive and one CD8 memory. Study conclusions and caveats: Clonotypes which were not shared had lower generation probabilities than clonotypes that all four donors shared.

V was pared by 3 bases and J by 4 bases, with 7 bases between. Germline V gene sequence: CDR1 LNHDA, CDR2 SQIVND (reference sequence). The CDR3 is 13 residues long. Naive CD8 cells comprised CD45RO-negative, CCR7-positively selected cells, excluding terminally differentiated effector memory CD45RA+ cells. The source material was naive CD8+ T cells sorted from blood. The rearrangement links TRBV19 to TRBJ1-5; D remains unclear. This sequence was found in a man between 18 and 29 years old in good health. CDR3 nucleotide sequence: TGTGCCAGTAGTATGGCACTTAATCAGCCCCAGCATTTT. Amino acid sequence: CASSMALNQPQHF.